Described below is a single T cell receptor (beta chain) sequence and its context. The antigen remains unidentified. This is likely an artifact of a read error, given a far larger clone one base away. These data come from a study of regulatory T cells in long-lasting Graves disease. Overall study findings and caveats: Persistent cases favored TRBV28, TRBJ1-2 and TRBJ2-5.

V lost 7 bases, J lost 10 bases, and 10 bases stayed unmatched. This CDR3 is built from 15 residues. Germline V gene lookup returns CDR1 MDHEN and CDR2 SYDVKM. The time point is: newly diagnosed GD, antithyroid drugs for less than 3 months. With RNA extracted from PBMCs as input, the TCR library was made. HTBI primers from iRepertoire and Arm-PCR of CDR3 regions yielded the TCR beta libraries. TCRdb re-analysed the multiplex PCR reads in MiXCR, keeping a single row per CDR3 protein. This repertoire shows over 350,000 distinct CDR3 sequences, 12% to 15% found once; its top ten account for approximately 19%. A further study also used this sample, focusing on T cells in Graves' hyperthyroidism and ophthalmopathy.

V and J are TRBV28 and TRBJ2-1; 13 bases agree with TRBD2. This clonotype was obtained from a woman aged 45 to 65 with Graves disease. The sequencing here drew on peripheral blood mononuclear cells (PBMCs), taken at new diagnosis, from a patient treated with antithyroid drugs. The CDR3 DNA reads TGTGCCAGCATCTCCGGGACTAGCGGGACCTACGAGCAGTTCTTC. Translation gives CASISGTSGTYEQFF.